The present T cell receptor beta chain was sequenced within a study of shared clonotypes between healthy human individuals. Study outcomes and limitations: Of the naive CD4 clonotypes, around 5.2% were shared across a few donors. An anticipated effect of sequencing depth on clonotype sharing among donors was recognized. Memory subsets generally showed lower estimated richness than naive subsets.

Comment on this clone: Its specificity is not known.

Assay: immunoSEQ multiplex PCR; the TCRdb copy retains only in-frame clones and omits some. The sample consists of 2 million to 2.5 million clones, just over 90% of them appearing once. V was clipped by 4 bases and J by 5 bases; unmatched bases: 8. The CDR3 covers 14 residues. The germline CDR1 and CDR2 sequences are SGHDN and FVKESK. CD4+ cell separation produced CD45RA+ naive and CD45RA-negative memory subsets. The J gene is TRBJ2-7, the V gene TRBV14, with TRBD1 matching over 7 bases. Sequencing used naive CD4+ T cells from PBMCs. Subset specified: CD45RA+ positively selected. The clonotype originates from a man aged 18 to 30 in good health. Some clones in this sample may be carry-over from other donors' samples. This chain's CDR3 is CASSPIDRDHEQYF. CDR3 in DNA: TGTGCCAGCAGCCCAATAGACAGGGACCACGAGCAGTACTTC.